The 29 T cell receptor beta chains in this list originate from one sample, sequenced in a study of Ad26.COV2.S vaccination and SARS-CoV-2 variants. TCRdb keeps only in-frame clones here, not all; method: immunoSEQ multiplex PCR. This table holds approximately 480,000 clones, around 90% found once. Treatment specified: 19 received Ad26.COV2.S at low or high dose, single or two shots; several received placebo; per-sample allocation not given. All samples were drawn on day 63, counting from the first vaccine or placebo injection. The specimen was peripheral blood, collected in a trial of Ad26.COV2.S vaccine versus placebo. Receptors originate from a person between 18 and 59 years old who received the Ad26.COV2.S COVID-19 vaccine or a placebo.

In this sample, this clone turned up once. This chain connects TRBV7-2 to TRBJ1-6; TRBD1 might be the D (5 bases). Germline CDR1 reads SGHTA; CDR2 reads FQGNSA. The CDR3 has 16 amino acids. With 5 bases removed from V and 0 bases from J, the gap between germline ends came to 11 bases. The CDR3 loop reads CASSPGGSSYNSPLHF. The CDR3 DNA follows: TGTGCCAGCAGCCCGGGGGGGAGCTCCTATAATTCACCCCTCCACTTT.

V is TRBV2 and J is TRBJ2-5; 8 bases line up with TRBD1. Germline-derived CDR1 and CDR2 are SNHLY and FYNNEI. CDR3 length: 13 residues. V shed 7 bases, J shed 2 bases, and the junction held 3 bases outside the gene matches. The CDR3 is CASTRDRQETQYF. The CDR3 nucleotides are TGTGCCAGCACACGGGACAGGCAAGAGACCCAGTACTTC.

This clone was recorded a few times. The chain links TRBV9 to TRBJ2-1, with TRBD2 matching over 10 bases. The germline V gene has CDR1 SGDLS and CDR2 YYNGEE. Unmatched junction bases numbered 11, after V lost 4 bases and J lost 4 bases. The CDR3 covers 17 residues. This CDR3 reads CASSPRFGLAEYNEQFF. In nucleotides, the CDR3 is TGTGCCAGCAGCCCCCGCTTTGGACTAGCGGAGTACAATGAGCAGTTCTTC.

J is TRBJ2-7 and V is TRBV30; tentatively, D is TRBD2 (6 bases). V was clipped by 6 bases and J by 2 bases, with 11 bases between them. This CDR3 comprises 12 residues. Germline V gives CDR1 GTSNPN, CDR2 SVGIG (reference sequence). CDR3: CACVEGAYEQYF. The CDR3 DNA reads TGTGCCTGCGTGGAGGGAGCCTACGAGCAGTACTTC. Using reference TRBV30 and TRBJ2-7 for the parts outside the CDR3, the full variable domain is SQTIHQWPATLVQPVGSPLSLECTVEGTSNPNLYWYRQAAGRGLQLLFYSVGIGQISSEVPQNLSASRPQDRQFILSSKKLLLSDSGFYLCACVEGAYEQYFGPGTRLTVT.

This clone was found once. V usage is TRBV9 and J usage is TRBJ2-3, with 12 bases aligning to TRBD2. Germline loops: CDR1 SGDLS, CDR2 YYNGEE. The V and J ends lost 0 bases and 4 bases, in that order; junction bases with no gene match: 3. This CDR3 contains 16 residues. The CDR3 spells CASSVAGLAGPDTQYF. DNA for the CDR3: TGTGCCAGCAGCGTAGCAGGACTAGCGGGGCCAGATACGCAGTATTTT.

The V gene is TRBV5-6, the J gene TRBJ1-4; 8 positions match TRBD1. The ends lost 4 bases at V and 15 bases at J; junction bases unmatched: 11. This CDR3 comprises 13 residues. CDR1 and CDR2 (germline): SGHDT, YYEEEE. The CDR3 region has the DNA TGTGCCAGCAGCGCAGGACAGGGTTTGGTAATGTTTTTT. It translates to CASSAGQGLVMFF.

The chain recombines TRBV9 with TRBJ1-3; D perhaps matches TRBD1 (6 bases). This CDR3 spans 17 amino acids. Germline V lookup: CDR1 SGDLS, CDR2 YYNGEE. V dropped 0 bases and J dropped 2 bases, with 15 bases sitting between them. The CDR3 loop reads CASSVATGGSTGNTIYF. DNA of the CDR3: TGTGCCAGCAGCGTAGCTACGGGGGGCTCTACTGGAAACACCATATATTTT.

This chain joins TRBV7-8 and TRBJ1-2; D is possibly TRBD1 (6 bases). Germline V gene data show CDR1 as SGHVS and CDR2 as FQNEAQ. This CDR3 comprises 17 residues. Trimming took 1 base from V and 7 from J, leaving 22 bases between them. Written as DNA, the CDR3 is TGTGCCAGCAGCTTAGGTCGAGGGGGGCGCGGGGGGTTTGGCTACACCTTC. Translation: CASSLGRGGRGGFGYTF.

V and J are TRBV5-1 and TRBJ2-5; D call uncertain. CDR3 length: 13 amino acids. Germline loops: CDR1 SGHRS, CDR2 YFSETQ. The ends were cut back, 6 bases at V and 5 bases at J, with 14 bases in the middle. The CDR3 nucleotides are TGCGCCAGCACCCGAGACCTGTTGGAGACCCAGTACTTC. Protein: CASTRDLLETQYF.

V is TRBV5-1 and J is TRBJ2-2; D is tentatively TRBD1 or TRBD2 (5 bases each). The CDR3 is made up of 16 amino acids. Germline assignment: CDR1 SGHRS and CDR2 YFSETQ. Trimming took 4 bases from V and 5 from J, leaving 18 bases between them. CDR3 amino acids: CASSPLVAWGTGELFF. In DNA form, the CDR3 reads TGCGCCAGCAGCCCACTAGTGGCCTGGGGGACCGGGGAGCTGTTTTTT.

The chain combines TRBV6-1 with TRBJ2-7; D not certain. Germline V gene data show CDR1 as MNHNS and CDR2 as SASEGT. Trimming removed 0 bases at V and 3 bases at J, with 6 bases between. CDR3 length: 13 residues. The CDR3 DNA sequence: TGTGCCAGCAGTGAAGCGCCCGTCTACGAGCAGTACTTC. Protein product: CASSEAPVYEQYF.

This chain connects TRBV5-1 to TRBJ1-2, with D unclear. V lost 0 bases, J lost 2 bases, and 14 bases lay in between. The CDR3 is made up of 16 amino acids. Germline V gene data show CDR1 as SGHRS and CDR2 as YFSETQ. CDR3 bases: TGCGCCAGCAGCTTGGGGGGTACGGGATCGAACTATGGCTACACCTTC. Protein: CASSLGGTGSNYGYTF.

CDR3 protein: CASSPSVALPDEQFF. In DNA, the CDR3 is TGTGCCAGCTCACCATCAGTGGCCCTTCCGGATGAGCAGTTCTTC. V is TRBV18 and J is TRBJ2-1; D remains ambiguous. This CDR3 has 15 amino acids. V gave up 2 bases and J gave up 8 bases, with 16 bases separating them. Germline V lookup: CDR1 KGHSH, CDR2 LQKENI.

This clone showed up just a few times. The V call is TRBV2, the J call TRBJ2-1; TRBD1 matches 8 bases. After removal of 7 bases from V and 8 bases from J, the junction contained 7 bases not matched to a gene. Germline CDR1 reads SNHLY; CDR2 reads FYNNEI. The CDR3 loop spans 13 amino acids. CDR3 coding DNA: TGTGCCAGCAAAGGTCAGGGGGCATATGAGCAGTTCTTC. Protein: CASKGQGAYEQFF.

The chain links TRBV15 to TRBJ2-7; D is undetermined. V was shortened by 0 bases and J by 2 bases, with 11 bases between the two germline ends. CDR3 length equals 15 residues. The germline V gene encodes CDR1 LNHNV and CDR2 YYDKDF (reference sequence). The CDR3 sequence is CATSRDRYATYEQYF. Written as DNA, the CDR3 is TGTGCCACCAGCAGAGATCGCTACGCCACCTACGAGCAGTACTTC.

The V gene is TRBV6-1, the J gene TRBJ2-7, with D maybe TRBD2 (5 bases). Between the trimmed V and J ends, which lost 1 base and 2 bases, there was a span of 15 bases. CDR1 is MNHNS and CDR2 is SASEGT in the germline V gene. This CDR3 comprises 16 residues. The CDR3 DNA follows: TGTGCCAGCAGTGAAGTCCGGGGAACTATCCCCTACGAGCAGTACTTC. Protein product: CASSEVRGTIPYEQYF.

In nucleotides, the CDR3 is TGTGCCAGCAGCCGAGGACAGGGCCCCGATGAGGATACGCAGTATTTT. It yields the protein CASSRGQGPDEDTQYF. The rearrangement links TRBV28 to TRBJ2-3; 8 bases are shared with TRBD1. V dropped 6 bases and J dropped 6; count of bases not matched to a gene: 14. CDR3 length equals 16 residues. Germline values: CDR1 MDHEN, CDR2 SYDVKM.

V usage is TRBV20-1 and J usage is TRBJ2-7; D may match TRBD1 or TRBD2 (5 bases each). The germline V gene has CDR1 DFQATT and CDR2 SNEGSKA (reference sequence). The CDR3 extends over 11 amino acids. V shed 8 bases and J shed 12 bases, with 20 bases lying between them. The CDR3 bases are TGCAGTCTATGGGACGGGTCTAACCGGTACTTC. Protein product: CSLWDGSNRYF.

This rearrangement joins TRBV25-1 to TRBJ2-7; D is possibly TRBD1 or TRBD2 (5 bases each). V lost 7 bases to trimming and J lost 0 bases, with 19 bases between them. Germline values: CDR1 MGHDK, CDR2 SYGVNS. The CDR3 has 16 residues. CDR3 coding DNA: TGTGCCAGCACCGGGACGGTCCTTCGGCTCTCCTACGAGCAGTACTTC. Translation: CASTGTVLRLSYEQYF.

The chain has TRBV27 and TRBJ1-2; possible D gene TRBD1, 6 bases. The germline V and J ends were trimmed by 3 bases and 9 bases, with 14 bases remaining between them. Germline-derived CDR1 and CDR2 are MNHEY and SMNVEV (reference sequence). CDR3 length: 13 amino acids. The CDR3 nucleotides are TGTGCCAGCAGTTTCGGGCAGGGGCTGAGCTACACCTTC. This codes for CASSFGQGLSYTF.

In its sample, this clone was seen once. The V call is TRBV6-5, the J call TRBJ2-7; D not resolved. Deletions cut 5 bases from V and 5 bases from J, with 7 bases between. Germline V gene lookup returns CDR1 MNHEY and CDR2 SVGAGI. The CDR3 extends over 11 amino acids. CDR3 sequence: CASSLNNEQYF. The CDR3 DNA reads as TGTGCCAGCAGTCTTAACAACGAGCAGTACTTC.

The chain is built from TRBV5-4 and TRBJ1-3; D is uncertain. This CDR3 has 16 amino acids. The germline V gene has CDR1 SGHNT and CDR2 YYREEE (reference sequence). Between the trimmed V and J ends, which lost 0 bases and 4 bases, there was a span of 14 bases. In DNA, the CDR3 is TGTGCCAGCAGCTTGGGGAACGCCGGGGTAGGAAACACCATATATTTT. Translated, it gives CASSLGNAGVGNTIYF.

This chain connects TRBV7-9 to TRBJ2-7, with D possibly TRBD2 on 5 matching bases. Germline V CDR1 and CDR2: SEHNR, FQNEAQ (reference sequence). Trimming left V 5 bases short and J 3 bases short, with 11 bases between. The CDR3 is 13 amino acids. CDR3 loop: CASSPTGGYEQYF. The CDR3 DNA reads as TGTGCCAGCAGCCCCACCGGAGGCTACGAGCAGTACTTC.

The V and J genes are TRBV6-2 or TRBV6-3 and TRBJ2-1; the D is unclear. The CDR3 is made up of 13 amino acids. V lost 0 bases and J lost 16, with 16 bases in between. Germline lookup yields CDR1 MNHEY and CDR2 SVGEGT. This CDR3 is CASSYSFSAPRFF. The CDR3, as DNA: TGTGCCAGCAGTTACTCGTTCAGCGCCCCGCGTTTCTTC.

This clone was recorded only once. J is TRBJ2-7 and V is TRBV29-1; perhaps TRBD2 as D (5 bases). CDR1 and CDR2 (germline): SQVTM, ANQGSEA. The germline V and J ends were trimmed by 4 bases and 6 bases, with 19 bases remaining between them. This CDR3 is 14 amino acids long. Written as DNA, the CDR3 is TGCAGCGTTGGTATCTTTTCGGGGTCGGGCGAGCAGTACTTC. This codes for CSVGIFSGSGEQYF.

This chain uses TRBV29-1 with TRBJ2-7; D call uncertain. V was trimmed by 5 bases and J by 0 bases, leaving 8 bases between them. CDR3 length equals 12 residues. Germline lookup yields CDR1 SQVTM and CDR2 ANQGSEA. CDR3 loop: CSVSQSSYEQYF. DNA of the CDR3: TGCAGCGTTTCTCAGAGCTCCTACGAGCAGTACTTC.

V is TRBV2 and J is TRBJ2-1, with 10 nucleotides matching TRBD2. The CDR3 totals 19 residues. Germline V gene data show CDR1 as SNHLY and CDR2 as FYNNEI. Unmatched junction bases numbered 16, after V lost 6 bases and J lost 2 bases. The CDR3 bases are TGTGCCAGCAGAACCGGGACTAGCGCCACAAGACCGCCCTACAATGAGCAGTTCTTC. Encoded protein: CASRTGTSATRPPYNEQFF.

This chain links TRBV3-1 (or the pseudogene TRBV3-2) with TRBJ2-7; D possibly uses TRBD1 or TRBD2 (6 bases each). Looked up from germline, CDR1 is LGHDT and CDR2 is YNNKEL (reference sequence). V was trimmed by 4 bases and J by 0 bases, leaving 16 bases between them. The CDR3 extends over 16 amino acids. CDR3: CASSPPNGGGSYEQYF. CDR3 sequence (DNA): TGTGCCAGCAGCCCCCCAAACGGAGGGGGCTCCTACGAGCAGTACTTC.

The chain has TRBV7-9 and TRBJ1-2; D call uncertain. The CDR3 loop spans 15 amino acids. V was pared by 5 bases and J by 8 bases, with 21 bases between. Per the germline V gene, CDR1 is SEHNR and CDR2 is FQNEAQ (reference sequence). The CDR3 is CASSLIGLFTGGYTF. In nucleotides, the CDR3 is TGTGCCAGCAGCCTAATCGGACTGTTTACGGGGGGCTACACCTTC.